This T cell receptor (beta chain) was captured by sequencing in a study of T cells in Graves' hyperthyroidism and ophthalmopathy. TCR beta CDR3 regions were amplified from RNA. An initial round of RT-PCR targeting the TCR CDR3 relied on the HTBI primer set. TCRdb re-derived calls from the multiplex PCR reads in MiXCR, one entry per CDR3 protein. This sample has about 290,000 distinct CDR3 sequences, with roughly an eighth found just once. The CDR3 sequence is 14 residues long. The V gene lost 9 bases and the J gene lost 6 bases, with 20 bases spanning the gap. Germline assignment: CDR1 MDHEN and CDR2 SYDVKM. The sample holds many counts of this clonotype.

The sequence derives from a woman aged 35 to 49 with Graves' hyperthyroidism. V usage is TRBV28 and J usage is TRBJ2-5; a weak D match, TRBD2 (5 bases). The sequenced sample consisted of blood. This chain's CDR3 is CASSPSMGAKTQYF. CDR3 DNA: TGTGCCAGTAGTCCCTCAATGGGAGCGAAGACCCAGTACTTC.